One T cell receptor beta chain is described in this entry. Antigen specificity is unknown. The V gene's germline CDR1 is MNHNS and CDR2 SASEGT. The CDR3 loop spans 16 amino acids. The V end was cut by 5 bases, the J end by 5 bases, with 18 bases between. Amplification yielded TCR beta CDR3 regions, with RNA transcripts as the source. During a first-round RT-PCR of the TCR CDR3, the HTBI primer set was used. One entry per CDR3 protein results from TCRdb running MiXCR on the multiplex PCR reads. The sample carries around 300,000 distinct CDR3 sequences, about 15% recorded once. The entry originates in a study of T cells in Graves' hyperthyroidism and ophthalmopathy. Study results and limitations: Peripheral blood also featured most of the thyroid clonotypes expanded above 0.001.

An absence of ophthalmopathy progression within 18 months meant stable Graves' hyperthyroidism. Uncontrolled infection, other autoimmune disease, pregnancy or lactation excluded patients. Extraction of PBMCs used around 9.6 ml of fresh peripheral blood. The V and J genes are TRBV6-1 and TRBJ1-4; D not resolved. Specimen: blood. The clonotype was recovered from a woman in her twenties or thirties with Graves' hyperthyroidism. The CDR3 loop is CASSYFSGQKNEKLFF. The CDR3 DNA reads as TGTGCCAGCAGTTATTTTTCCGGGCAGAAGAATGAAAAACTGTTTTTT.